The entry that follows covers one TCR beta chain sequence. Its target is not known. Repertoires were generated with immunoSEQ multiplex PCR, while TCRdb's copy carries only in-frame clones and drops some. Among around 980,000 clones listed, around 78% were seen once. This sample is part of a study of shared clonotypes between healthy human individuals. Whole-study findings and limits: In having few donors, the study represented limited genetic and exposure-history diversity. Compared with clonotypes that all four donors shared, non-shared clonotypes had lower generation probabilities.

Looked up from germline, CDR1 is SEHNR and CDR2 is FQNEAQ (reference sequence). Trimming cost V 3 bases and J 7 bases, with 9 bases left between them. The CDR3 has 12 residues. The V gene is TRBV7-9, the J gene TRBJ2-5; D is perhaps TRBD1 or TRBD2 (5 bases each). The sample consisted of memory CD4+ T cells from PBMCs. The sample's subset: CD45RA-negative fraction. The sequence derives from a man in his late teens or twenties in good health. Some clones in this sample may be carry-over from other donors' samples. Here the CDR3 reads CASSLGERTQYF. The CDR3 DNA follows: TGTGCCAGCAGCTTGGGGGAACGGACCCAGTACTTC.